The 27 T cell receptor beta chains below were found in one sample sequenced in a study of blood T cells in healthy people across ages. Through a sample-barcoded 5' primer and a J-beta primer mix, a second PCR was run for about 6 to 11 cycles. TCRdb analysed the 5' RACE reads with MiXCR anew, one entry per CDR3 protein. There are around 1,500,000 distinct CDR3 sequences in the sample; 35% to 45% occur only once, and 7.9% lies in the top ten. Material: blood. The receptors stem from a woman under 30 in good health.

This clonotype was picked up many times. V is TRBV28 and J is TRBJ2-5; no firm D call. Trimming stripped 5 bases from V and 2 bases from J, with 3 bases between. The CDR3 runs 11 residues. Per the germline V gene, CDR1 is MDHEN and CDR2 is SYDVKM. This CDR3 is CASSKQETQYF. The CDR3 DNA reads TGTGCCAGCAGTAAACAAGAGACCCAGTACTTC.

CDR3 sequence (DNA): TGTGCCAGCAGTGAAACCCATGGTGGAATGGGCTACACCTTC. Translating gives CASSETHGGMGYTF. This chain connects TRBV6-1 to TRBJ1-2; D not resolved. CDR1 is MNHNS, CDR2 SASEGT, per germline. V lost 2 bases to trimming and J lost 8 bases, with 15 bases between them. The CDR3 length is 14 residues.

In its sample, this clonotype was seen a few times. The genes are TRBV5-1 and TRBJ2-7; TRBD1 is a possible D gene (5 bases). Germline CDR1 and CDR2: SGHRS and YFSETQ. V was cut by 4 bases and J by 3 bases, with 8 bases left in between. CDR3 size: 12 residues. CDR3 DNA sequence: TGCGCCAGCAGCCAACAGGACTACGAGCAGTACTTC. Translating it yields CASSQQDYEQYF.

The chain uses TRBV4-1 and TRBJ1-5, with 7 bases lining up with TRBD1. Trimming took 0 bases from V and 9 from J; bases not matched to a gene: 8. Germline-derived CDR1 and CDR2 are MGHRA and YSYEKL. The CDR3 consists of 15 residues. The CDR3 DNA reads TGCGCCAGCAGCCAAGAATCGGGACAGCCCCGGCCCCAGCATTTT. It is translated as CASSQESGQPRPQHF.

This clonotype occurred a few times. The V gene is TRBV20-1, the J gene TRBJ1-4; D uncertain. Trimming took 1 base from V and 0 from J, leaving 9 bases between them. Germline CDR1 DFQATT, CDR2 SNEGSKA (reference sequence). There are 15 residues in the CDR3. The CDR3 is CSARGRIATNEKLFF. The CDR3 DNA reads TGCAGTGCTAGAGGCAGGATTGCAACTAATGAAAAACTGTTTTTT.

CDR3 sequence reads: CSASPGTSGDTQYF. For the CDR3, the DNA is TGCAGTGCTAGCCCCGGGACGAGCGGAGATACGCAGTATTTT. This rearrangement joins TRBV20-1 to TRBJ2-3; D possibly matches TRBD1 or TRBD2 (5 bases each). CDR3 length: 14 residues. Trimming shortened V by 3 bases and J by 5 bases, and 15 bases separated the two germline ends. Germline V lookup: CDR1 DFQATT, CDR2 SNEGSKA (reference sequence).

This clonotype has ten or more counts. The chain uses TRBV27 and TRBJ1-1; a possible D gene is TRBD1 (5 bases). This CDR3 region has 14 residues. V lost 6 bases and J lost 2, with 13 bases in between. CDR1 is MNHEY, CDR2 SMNVEV, per germline (reference sequence). In DNA form, the CDR3 reads TGTGCCAGCAGCTTTGGGACCGGTAACACTGAAGCTTTCTTT. Protein sequence: CASSFGTGNTEAFF.

CDR3: CASSTAFYGYTF. The CDR3 DNA is TGTGCCAGCAGTACCGCCTTCTATGGCTACACCTTC. The chain carries TRBV6-5 and TRBJ1-2, with D unresolved. The length of the CDR3 is 12 residues. V lost 5 bases and J 4 bases, leaving 8 bases between the germline ends. Germline V gene lookup returns CDR1 MNHEY and CDR2 SVGAGI.

This clonotype was seen a handful of times. This rearrangement joins TRBV3-1 to TRBJ2-7, with a tentative D call TRBD1 (6 bases). The J call may be wrong; the DNA end is better matched by TRBJ2-5. Germline CDR1 and CDR2: LGHDT and YNNKEL (reference sequence). The CDR3 consists of 14 residues. CDR3 DNA: TGTGCCAGCAGCCAAGGACCAGGGGAAGAGACCCAGTACTTC. It codes for CASSQGPGEETQYF.

This chain joins TRBV20-1 and TRBJ2-5; 11 bases line up with TRBD2. V was pared by 1 base and J by 4 bases, with 2 bases of the junction left unmatched. Germline CDR1 and CDR2: DFQATT and SNEGSKA (reference sequence). CDR3 length: 14 amino acids. Written as DNA, the CDR3 is TGCAGTGCTAGAGTACTAGCGGGGGTAGAGACCCAGTACTTC. Translated, it gives CSARVLAGVETQYF.

This chain's CDR3 is CASSDEAAVVTAFF. The CDR3 region has the DNA TGTGCCAGCAGTGATGAGGCAGCTGTCGTTACAGCTTTCTTT. The V and J genes are TRBV6-1 and TRBJ1-1; no clear D. V lost 3 bases and J lost 10, with 18 bases in between. The germline V gene has CDR1 MNHNS and CDR2 SASEGT. There are 14 residues in the CDR3.

The chain joins TRBV29-1 to TRBJ1-2, with 8 bases aligning to TRBD1. The CDR3 is 13 amino acids. Germline V gene data show CDR1 as SQVTM and CDR2 as ANQGSEA. V shed 5 bases and J 3 bases; nucleotides not matched to a gene: 5. The CDR3 spells CSVQQGGDYGYTF. DNA of the CDR3: TGCAGCGTTCAACAGGGGGGGGACTATGGCTACACCTTC.

This chain's CDR3 is CASRGGLPSYEQYF. The CDR3 coding sequence is TGTGCCAGCAGGGGGGGGCTCCCCTCCTACGAGCAGTACTTC. The chain couples TRBV28 to TRBJ2-7; a weak D match, TRBD2 (7 bases). V lost 6 bases, J lost 0 bases, and 12 bases lay in between. Germline V gives CDR1 MDHEN, CDR2 SYDVKM. The CDR3 has 14 amino acids.

The rearrangement links TRBV6-5 to TRBJ2-5, with 9 bases lining up with TRBD2. Germline V lookup: CDR1 MNHEY, CDR2 SVGAGI. This CDR3 comprises 15 residues. Trimming took 0 bases from V and 5 from J; bases not matched to a gene: 4. In DNA, the CDR3 is TGTGCCAGCAGTTACTCTCCTAGCGGGATCGAGACCCAGTACTTC. Translated: CASSYSPSGIETQYF.

This clonotype was observed once. The V gene is TRBV20-1, the J gene TRBJ2-7; 8 positions agree with TRBD2. Germline V CDR1 and CDR2: DFQATT, SNEGSKA (reference sequence). The CDR3 totals 11 residues. CDR3 DNA sequence: TGCAGCCTCCGGACTAGCTATGAGCAGTACTTC. Translation gives CSLRTSYEQYF.

The CDR3 is CASSPEGQGNEKLFF. In nucleotides, the CDR3 is TGTGCCAGCAGCCCCGAAGGACAGGGCAATGAAAAACTGTTTTTT. This chain joins TRBV28 and TRBJ1-4; 8 nucleotides match TRBD1. CDR1 and CDR2 (germline): MDHEN, SYDVKM. The CDR3 is 15 amino acids. V lost 6 bases, J lost 5 bases, and 8 bases stayed unmatched.

The CDR3 nucleotides read TGTGCCAGTAGTATATTCCGGGACAGGGGAAACAATGAGCAGTTCTTC. As protein: CASSIFRDRGNNEQFF. The rearrangement links TRBV19 to TRBJ2-1, with TRBD1 identical over 10 bases. Germline V lookup: CDR1 LNHDA, CDR2 SQIVND (reference sequence). After removal of 2 bases from V and 5 bases from J, the junction contained 6 bases not matched to a gene. The CDR3 has 16 residues.

The rearrangement uses TRBV5-1 and TRBJ2-5; D perhaps matches TRBD2 (7 bases). The germline gives CDR1 SGHRS, CDR2 YFSETQ. The ends were cut back, 6 bases at V and 4 bases at J, with 16 bases in the middle. This CDR3 comprises 14 residues. The CDR3 bases are TGCGCCAGCAACCTGGGGGGGGCCGGAGAGACCCAGTACTTC. Its translation: CASNLGGAGETQYF.

The chain recombines TRBV7-2 with TRBJ1-1; possible D gene TRBD1, 6 bases. Germline lookup yields CDR1 SGHTA and CDR2 FQGNSA. With 1 base removed from V and 5 bases from J, the gap between germline ends came to 17 bases. The CDR3 runs to 16 residues. This CDR3 is CASSLEGTSLETEAFF. The CDR3 nucleotides read TGTGCCAGCAGCTTAGAAGGGACATCCCTTGAAACTGAAGCTTTCTTT.

The V and J genes are TRBV29-1 and TRBJ2-2; 7 bases align to TRBD1. The CDR3 is 14 amino acids. Unmatched junction bases numbered 7, after V lost 6 bases and J lost 3 bases. Germline-derived CDR1 and CDR2 are SQVTM and ANQGSEA. The CDR3 sequence is CSVRTGMDTGELFF. CDR3 coding DNA: TGCAGCGTACGGACAGGAATGGACACCGGGGAGCTGTTTTTT.

DNA of the CDR3: TGCAGTGCTACTGACAGGAATGGGGTTTTATACGAGCAGTACTTC. This sequence encodes CSATDRNGVLYEQYF. The genes are TRBV20-1 and TRBJ2-7; D is possibly TRBD1 (6 bases). Trimming stripped 4 bases from V and 4 bases from J, with 20 bases between. The CDR3 is 15 residues long. The germline CDR1 and CDR2 sequences are DFQATT and SNEGSKA (reference sequence).

For this clonotype: At one boundary the junction diverges from the germline segment, which might be a read error. The chain couples TRBV9 to TRBJ2-5; 7 bases align to TRBD1. CDR3 length equals 14 residues. The germline CDR1 and CDR2 sequences are SGDLS and YYNGEE. CDR3 nucleotide sequence: TGTGCCAGCAGCGTGGGACAGTCACAAGAGACCCGGTACTTC. Translation: CASSVGQSQETRYF.

This clonotype was picked up a small number of times. The chain couples TRBV6-2 or TRBV6-3 to TRBJ2-7; the D gene is possibly TRBD2 (6 bases). Trimming took 9 bases from V and 3 from J, leaving 18 bases between them. Per germline, CDR1 MNHEY and CDR2 SVGEGT. The CDR3 consists of 14 residues. CDR3 sequence (DNA): TGTGCCAGTAAGAAGAGGGACGGGGGCTACGAGCAGTACTTC. Protein: CASKKRDGGYEQYF.

V usage is TRBV25-1 and J usage is TRBJ1-3; TRBD1 might be the D (6 bases). Trimming removed 5 bases at V and 1 base at J, with 21 bases between. Germline V gene sequence: CDR1 MGHDK, CDR2 SYGVNS. CDR3 length: 18 residues. CDR3 sequence: CASSYTGTTGASGNTIYF. The CDR3 region has the DNA TGTGCCAGCAGTTATACCGGGACAACGGGGGCTTCTGGAAACACCATATATTTT.

The gene calls are TRBV9 and TRBJ1-3; the match to TRBD1 covers 9 bases. The length of the CDR3 is 20 residues. CDR1 SGDLS and CDR2 YYNGEE come from the germline V gene. Trimming took 3 bases from V and 2 from J; bases not matched to a gene: 18. The chain's CDR3 is CASSGSGTGKNTRPGNTIYF. The CDR3 bases are TGTGCCAGCAGCGGCAGCGGGACAGGGAAAAACACTCGGCCTGGAAACACCATATATTTT.

In its sample, this clonotype was seen a few times. The CDR3 nucleotides are TGTGCCAGCAGCCCCGGGGGGCTCACCGAGCAGTTCTTC. As protein: CASSPGGLTEQFF. The chain recombines TRBV7-2 with TRBJ2-1; perhaps TRBD2 as D (7 bases). CDR3 length equals 13 residues. V was cut by 5 bases and J by 10 bases, with 15 bases left in between. Germline lookup yields CDR1 SGHTA and CDR2 FQGNSA.

CDR3 sequence reads: CASRASLDKFESPTEAFF. CDR3 in DNA: TGTGCCAGCAGAGCCTCTTTAGATAAGTTCGAATCCCCCACTGAAGCTTTCTTT. The genes are TRBV25-1 and TRBJ1-1; no definite D call. The length of the CDR3 is 18 residues. Per germline, CDR1 MGHDK and CDR2 SYGVNS. Trimming took 6 bases from V and 4 from J, leaving 27 bases between them.